Each of the 26 T cell receptor beta chains below was sequenced from the same sample in a study of blood T cell repertoires in COVID-19. Assay used: immunoSEQ multiplex PCR; TCRdb lists only in-frame clones, some missing. The top ten hold 1.5% to 2% of the sample, which has some 260,000 clones, 90% to 95% seen once. Sequenced: PBMCs or T cells enriched from blood (not recorded which). All receptors come from a woman aged 18 to 35 who had recovered from COVID-19.

The CDR3 DNA reads TGCGCCAGCAGCCGGGGACAGTACAATGAGCAGTTCTTC. It is translated as CASSRGQYNEQFF. This chain joins TRBV4-1 and TRBJ2-1; 7 positions agree with TRBD1. The CDR3 extends over 13 amino acids. Germline CDR1 is MGHRA and CDR2 is YSYEKL. V was pared by 4 bases and J by 4 bases, with 1 base of the junction left unmatched.

The rearrangement joins TRBV11-2 to TRBJ1-3, with D possibly matching TRBD1 (5 bases). Germline V lookup: CDR1 SGHAT, CDR2 FQNNGV. The CDR3 is 16 amino acids. Trimming took 5 bases from V and 0 from J, leaving 14 bases between them. CDR3 protein: CASSRGLTNSGNTIYF. CDR3 DNA sequence: TGTGCCAGCAGCCGGGGACTCACTAACTCTGGAAACACCATATATTTT.

This rearrangement joins TRBV2 to TRBJ2-7, with D possibly matching TRBD2 (6 bases). Germline-derived CDR1 and CDR2 are SNHLY and FYNNEI. This CDR3 spans 12 amino acids. Written as DNA, the CDR3 is TGTGCTACCCAGTTCGGGGGAGGCGAGCAGTACTTC. Protein sequence: CATQFGGGEQYF.

The chain links TRBV20-1 to TRBJ1-1; possibly TRBD1 for D (6 bases). Germline CDR1 reads DFQATT; CDR2 reads SNEGSKA (reference sequence). Trimming shortened V by 3 bases and J by 2 bases, and 13 bases separated the two germline ends. The CDR3 is 14 residues long. CDR3 protein: CSASFGGPNTEAFF. The CDR3 DNA follows: TGCAGTGCTAGTTTTGGGGGCCCCAACACTGAAGCTTTCTTT.

The gene calls are TRBV5-1 and TRBJ2-7, with a possible D match to TRBD1 (6 bases). Germline V gene data show CDR1 as SGHRS and CDR2 as YFSETQ. The germline V and J ends were trimmed by 4 bases and 3 bases, with 14 bases remaining between them. This CDR3 region has 14 residues. The CDR3 bases are TGCGCCAGCAGCAAGGACAGCCCCTACTACGAGCAGTACTTC. This encodes CASSKDSPYYEQYF.

This clone was counted only a few times. V and J are TRBV7-2 and TRBJ1-5; TRBD1 matches 8 bases. This CDR3 is built from 16 residues. From germline, CDR1 is SGHTA and CDR2 FQGNSA. The junction had 8 bases not matched to a gene; V was cut back by 1 base and J by 6 bases. Here the CDR3 DNA reads TGTGCCAGCAGCTTAGTTACAGGGGGGTTGGGTCAGCCCCAGCATTTT. This sequence encodes CASSLVTGGLGQPQHF.

The rearrangement links TRBV7-9 to TRBJ2-3; a possible D gene is TRBD2 (6 bases). Germline CDR1 and CDR2: SEHNR and FQNEAQ (reference sequence). This CDR3 contains 18 residues. The ends were cut back, 5 bases at V and 5 bases at J, with 26 bases in the middle. This CDR3 reads CASSRFWSATPGGDTQYF. CDR3 bases: TGTGCCAGCAGCCGGTTCTGGAGCGCAACCCCCGGGGGAGATACGCAGTATTTT.

This chain joins TRBV10-3 and TRBJ1-1; D gene ambiguous. CDR3 size: 15 residues. Trimming took off 0 bases at V and 4 bases at J, with 12 bases between the two ends. The germline V gene has CDR1 ENHRY and CDR2 SYGVKD. CDR3 amino acids: CAISESRTTGTEAFF. CDR3 bases: TGTGCCATCAGTGAGTCTCGCACCACGGGCACTGAAGCTTTCTTT.

J is TRBJ1-2 and V is TRBV5-4, with D perhaps TRBD1 (5 bases). V was cut by 4 bases and J by 3 bases, with 10 bases left in between. CDR1 is SGHNT, CDR2 YYREEE, per germline (reference sequence). The CDR3 totals 13 residues. The CDR3 nucleotides are TGTGCCAGCAGCCTCAGGGAGGACTATGGCTACACCTTC. This encodes CASSLREDYGYTF. Full variable domain (outside the CDR3, taken from reference TRBV5-4 and TRBJ1-2): ETGVTQSPTHLIKTRGQQVTLRCSSQSGHNTVSWYQQALGQGPQFIFQYYREEENGRGNFPPRFSGLQFPNYSSELNVNALELDDSALYLCASSLREDYGYTFGSGTRLTVV.

This chain links TRBV7-9 with TRBJ2-5; a weak D match, TRBD2 (5 bases). Germline V CDR1 and CDR2: SEHNR, FQNEAQ (reference sequence). The CDR3 has 14 residues. Between the trimmed V and J ends, which lost 1 base and 1 base, there was a span of 7 bases. The CDR3 sequence is CASSLGGSQETQYF. CDR3 bases: TGTGCCAGCAGCTTAGGAGGGAGCCAAGAGACCCAGTACTTC.

V usage is TRBV28 and J usage is TRBJ1-5; D gene unclear. The CDR3 runs 13 residues. Between the trimmed V and J ends, which lost 8 bases and 9 bases, there was a span of 17 bases. The germline gives CDR1 MDHEN, CDR2 SYDVKM. The chain's CDR3 is CASVLGVSRPQHF. The DNA for the CDR3 is TGTGCCAGCGTCCTCGGTGTGAGTCGGCCCCAGCATTTT.

This clone has only one observation. The chain uses TRBV29-1 and TRBJ1-3; possible D gene TRBD1, 5 bases. This CDR3 contains 11 residues. Trimming pared 7 bases from V and 4 bases from J, leaving 8 bases between. Germline assignment: CDR1 SQVTM and CDR2 ANQGSEA. The CDR3, as DNA: TGCAGCGCGGGACTAGGAAACACCATATATTTT. Protein sequence: CSAGLGNTIYF.

This chain uses TRBV5-1 with TRBJ2-5; tentative D call: TRBD1 (6 bases). The CDR3 contains 17 residues. Germline CDR1 is SGHRS and CDR2 is YFSETQ. V was trimmed by 5 bases and J by 4 bases, leaving 24 bases between them. The CDR3 loop reads CASRLGGGGPVAETQYF. The CDR3 DNA follows: TGCGCCAGCAGGCTTGGTGGTGGGGGCCCCGTAGCAGAGACCCAGTACTTC.

The CDR3 loop is CASSQDVTESHGYTF. The CDR3 DNA is TGTGCCAGCAGCCAAGATGTAACAGAGAGCCATGGCTACACCTTC. This chain links TRBV3-1 (or the pseudogene TRBV3-2) with TRBJ1-2, with D uncertain. V was pared by 0 bases and J by 6 bases, with 14 bases between. Germline V lookup: CDR1 LGHDT, CDR2 YNNKEL (reference sequence). CDR3 length: 15 residues.

The rearrangement links TRBV24-1 to TRBJ1-5, with TRBD1 matching over 9 bases. The length of the CDR3 is 18 residues. V was clipped by 5 bases and J by 0 bases; unmatched bases: 10. Germline V lookup: CDR1 KGHDR, CDR2 SFDVKD. The CDR3 here is CATSARTGAIDSNQPQHF. As DNA, the CDR3 is TGTGCCACCAGTGCGCGGACAGGGGCGATTGATAGCAATCAGCCCCAGCATTTT.

The gene calls are TRBV6-5 and TRBJ2-3; TRBD1 might be the D (5 bases). Germline CDR1 MNHEY, CDR2 SVGAGI. The V end lost 8 bases, the J end lost 2 bases, and 11 bases lay between the germline ends. This CDR3 is 13 amino acids long. In DNA form, the CDR3 reads TGTGCCAGCTCGGTACAGGCCACAGATACGCAGTATTTT. It translates to CASSVQATDTQYF.

This clone has just one count. The V call is TRBV28, the J call TRBJ2-1, with 11 bases identical to TRBD2. The CDR3 has 18 residues. Germline V gene sequence: CDR1 MDHEN, CDR2 SYDVKM. V was clipped by 2 bases and J by 4 bases; unmatched bases: 10. DNA for the CDR3: TGTGCCAGCAGTTTAGAACTAGCGGGAGTGCATTCATACAATGAGCAGTTCTTC. Its translation: CASSLELAGVHSYNEQFF.

This sequence joins TRBV29-1 and TRBJ1-2, with D uncertain. There are 13 residues in the CDR3. Germline-derived CDR1 and CDR2 are SQVTM and ANQGSEA. Trimming pared 4 bases from V and 3 bases from J, leaving 12 bases between. The CDR3 sequence is CSVVRQRDYGYTF. DNA for the CDR3: TGCAGCGTTGTTCGGCAGAGGGACTATGGCTACACCTTC.

This clone was detected a few times. The J gene is TRBJ2-1, the V gene TRBV10-3, with 12 bases lining up with TRBD2. This CDR3 has 14 residues. Germline V gives CDR1 ENHRY, CDR2 SYGVKD. V was clipped by 6 bases and J by 7 bases; unmatched bases: 4. The CDR3 nucleotides read TGTGCCATCAGCCTAGCGGGGGGGATGAATGAGCAGTTCTTC. It encodes CAISLAGGMNEQFF.

This clone was counted once. The chain joins TRBV10-3 to TRBJ2-3, with a tentative D call TRBD2 (6 bases). Germline CDR1 reads ENHRY; CDR2 reads SYGVKD. Trimming took 6 bases from V and 6 from J, leaving 16 bases between them. The CDR3 length is 14 residues. The CDR3 coding sequence is TGTGCCATCAGCGGGACGAGAGGGAGGGATACGCAGTATTTT. Residues: CAISGTRGRDTQYF.

The chain is built from TRBV7-3 and TRBJ2-3; D is possibly TRBD2 (6 bases). The CDR3 has 14 residues. V was trimmed by 2 bases and J by 7 bases, leaving 13 bases between them. Germline lookup yields CDR1 SGHTA and CDR2 FQGTGA. CDR3 DNA sequence: TGTGCCAGCAGCTTAGGTGGGAGGACTAATACGCAGTATTTT. Protein sequence: CASSLGGRTNTQYF.

The sample holds one count of this clone. The gene calls are TRBV4-3 and TRBJ2-3; 8 bases fit TRBD1. Germline V gives CDR1 LGHNA, CDR2 YSLEER. J was trimmed by 3 bases and V by 1 base; bases with no gene match: 6. CDR3 length equals 16 residues. The CDR3 loop is CASSQGGQGWTDTQYF. The CDR3 nucleotides are TGCGCCAGCAGCCAAGGTGGACAGGGATGGACAGATACGCAGTATTTT.

Only a few counts were recorded for this clone. The chain carries TRBV20-1 and TRBJ1-2, with 8 bases matching TRBD1. Germline V CDR1 and CDR2: DFQATT, SNEGSKA (reference sequence). Trimming at V came to 3 bases and at J to 8 bases, leaving 5 bases not matched to a gene. This CDR3 has 12 residues. CDR3 loop: CSASQGARGYTF. DNA for the CDR3: TGCAGTGCTAGTCAGGGGGCGCGCGGCTACACCTTC.

The rearrangement joins TRBV27 to TRBJ2-5; D ambiguous. CDR3 length: 11 amino acids. CDR1 and CDR2 from the germline V gene are MNHEY and SMNVEV (reference sequence). The V end lost 4 bases, the J end lost 2 bases, and 2 bases lay between the germline ends. The CDR3 sequence: CASSSQETQYF. The CDR3 nucleotides are TGTGCCAGCAGTTCTCAAGAGACCCAGTACTTC.

J is TRBJ2-2 and V is TRBV6-4, with 7 nucleotides matching TRBD2. The J segment lost 3 bases and the V segment lost 0 bases, leaving 4 bases of the junction unmatched. This CDR3 is 16 amino acids long. Germline V gene lookup returns CDR1 MRHNA and CDR2 SNTAGT. The CDR3 loop reads CASSDSASGHTGELFF. The CDR3 bases are TGTGCCAGCAGTGACTCGGCTAGCGGCCACACCGGGGAGCTGTTTTTT.

J is TRBJ2-6 and V is TRBV5-1; 7 bases align to TRBD2. The germline V gene has CDR1 SGHRS and CDR2 YFSETQ. CDR3 length: 15 residues. Trimming at V came to 5 bases and at J to 2 bases, leaving 4 bases not matched to a gene. In DNA, the CDR3 is TGCGCCAGCAGAACCGCGGGGGCTGGGGCCAACGTCCTGACTTTC. Protein sequence: CASRTAGAGANVLTF.